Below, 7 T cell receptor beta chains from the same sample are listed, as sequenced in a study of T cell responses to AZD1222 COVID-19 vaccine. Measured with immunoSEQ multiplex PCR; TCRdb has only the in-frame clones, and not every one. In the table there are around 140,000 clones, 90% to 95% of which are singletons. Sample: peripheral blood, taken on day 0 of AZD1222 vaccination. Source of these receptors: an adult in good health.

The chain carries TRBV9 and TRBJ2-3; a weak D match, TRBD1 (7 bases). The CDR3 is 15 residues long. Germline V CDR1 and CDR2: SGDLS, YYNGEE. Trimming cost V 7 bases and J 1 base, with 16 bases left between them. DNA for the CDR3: TGTGCCAGCGTCAGGGGGGATTACGGCACAGATACGCAGTATTTT. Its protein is CASVRGDYGTDTQYF. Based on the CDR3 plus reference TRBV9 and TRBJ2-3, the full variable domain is DSGVTQTPKHLITATGQRVTLRCSPRSGDLSVYWYQQSLDQGLQFLIQYYNGEERAKGNILERFSAQQFPDLHSELNLSSLELGDSALYFCASVRGDYGTDTQYFGPGTRLTVL.

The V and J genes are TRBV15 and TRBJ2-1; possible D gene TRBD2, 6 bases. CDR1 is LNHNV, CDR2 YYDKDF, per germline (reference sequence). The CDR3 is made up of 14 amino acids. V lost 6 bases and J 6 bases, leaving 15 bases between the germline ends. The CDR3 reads CATRLEGNSNEQFF. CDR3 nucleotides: TGTGCCACCAGGTTGGAGGGGAATAGCAATGAGCAGTTCTTC.

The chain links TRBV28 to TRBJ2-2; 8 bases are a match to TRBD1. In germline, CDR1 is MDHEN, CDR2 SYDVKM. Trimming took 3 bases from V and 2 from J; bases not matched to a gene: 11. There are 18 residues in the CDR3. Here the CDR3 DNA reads TGTGCCAGCAGTTTCTCGACAGGGGACCCTTTCAACACCGGGGAGCTGTTTTTT. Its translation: CASSFSTGDPFNTGELFF.

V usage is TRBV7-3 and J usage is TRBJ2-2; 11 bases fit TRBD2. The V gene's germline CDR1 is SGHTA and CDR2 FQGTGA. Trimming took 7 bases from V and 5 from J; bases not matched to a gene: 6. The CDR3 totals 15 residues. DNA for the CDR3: TGTGCCAGCACCCTTAGCGGGAGGGGAACCGGGGAGCTGTTTTTT. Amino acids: CASTLSGRGTGELFF.

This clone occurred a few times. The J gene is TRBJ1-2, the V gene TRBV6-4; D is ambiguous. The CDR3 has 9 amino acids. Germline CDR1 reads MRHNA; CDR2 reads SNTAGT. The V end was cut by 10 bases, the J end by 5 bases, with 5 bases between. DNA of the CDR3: TGTGCCACCCAGTATGGCTACACCTTC. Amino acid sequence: CATQYGYTF.

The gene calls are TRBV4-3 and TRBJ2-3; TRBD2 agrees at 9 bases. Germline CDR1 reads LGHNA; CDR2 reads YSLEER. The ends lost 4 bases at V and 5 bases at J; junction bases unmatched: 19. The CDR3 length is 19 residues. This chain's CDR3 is CASSPGRFWGGRAKDTQYF. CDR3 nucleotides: TGCGCCAGCAGCCCAGGGCGCTTCTGGGGCGGGAGGGCGAAAGATACGCAGTATTTT.

CDR3: CASSSRAGGHSYNEQFF. The CDR3 bases are TGTGCCAGCAGCTCCCGTGCGGGAGGGCACTCCTACAATGAGCAGTTCTTC. This chain connects TRBV5-6 to TRBJ2-1; 9 nucleotides match TRBD2. Germline CDR1 reads SGHDT; CDR2 reads YYEEEE. CDR3 size: 17 residues. The V and J ends lost 3 bases and 0 bases, in that order; junction bases with no gene match: 7. Drawing the rest from reference TRBV5-6 and TRBJ2-1, the complete variable domain is DAGVTQSPTHLIKTRGQQVTLRCSPKSGHDTVSWYQQALGQGPQFIFQYYEEEERQRGNFPDRFSGHQFPNYSSELNVNALLLGDSALYLCASSSRAGGHSYNEQFFGPGTRLTVL.